This TCR beta chain is from a study of T cell responses to AZD1222 COVID-19 vaccine. Study-wide results and caveats: Donor demographics were predominantly white British with a female majority; clonal diversity may be underestimated. Epitopes outside B.1.351 and B.1.1.7 mutated regions reportedly drew nearly half of spike TCRs.

Assay: immunoSEQ multiplex PCR; the TCRdb copy retains only in-frame clones and omits some. Of about 180,000 clones in the sample, about nine tenths are singletons; the top ten hold about 1.9%. CDR1 is LNHDA, CDR2 SQIVND, per germline (reference sequence). V was cut by 6 bases and J by 0 bases, with 11 bases left in between. This CDR3 contains 15 residues. As for this clone: What it binds is not known.

The chain carries TRBV19 and TRBJ1-4; TRBD1 might be the D (6 bases). The sequences come from peripheral blood, collected 28 days after the second AZD1222 dose. The TCR sequence derives from an adult who received the AZD1222 COVID-19 vaccine. CDR3 nucleotides: TGTGCCAGTAGGAAGGACAGCTCAACTAATGAAAAACTGTTTTTT. Translated: CASRKDSSTNEKLFF.